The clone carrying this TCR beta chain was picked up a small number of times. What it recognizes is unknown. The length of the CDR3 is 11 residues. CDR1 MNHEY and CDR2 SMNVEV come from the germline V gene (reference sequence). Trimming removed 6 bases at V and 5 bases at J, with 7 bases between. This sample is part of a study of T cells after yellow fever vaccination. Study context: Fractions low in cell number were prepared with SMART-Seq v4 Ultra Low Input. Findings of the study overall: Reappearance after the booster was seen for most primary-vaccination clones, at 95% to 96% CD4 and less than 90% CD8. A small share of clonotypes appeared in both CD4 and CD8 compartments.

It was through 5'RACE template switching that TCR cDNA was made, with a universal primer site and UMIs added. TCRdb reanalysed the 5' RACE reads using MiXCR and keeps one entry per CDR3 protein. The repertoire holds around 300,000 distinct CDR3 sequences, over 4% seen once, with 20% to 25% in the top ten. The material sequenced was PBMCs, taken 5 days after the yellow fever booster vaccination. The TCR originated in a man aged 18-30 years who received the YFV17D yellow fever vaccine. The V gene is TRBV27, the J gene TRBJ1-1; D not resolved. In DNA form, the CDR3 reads TGTGCCAGCAGGTCACTTACTGAAGCTTTCTTT. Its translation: CASRSLTEAFF.